Each of the 24 T cell receptor beta chains below was sequenced from the same sample in a study of T cell responses to AZD1222 COVID-19 vaccine. TCRdb's table, derived via immunoSEQ multiplex PCR, lists solely in-frame clones and lacks some. Among more than 65,000 clones listed, around four fifths were seen once. The starting material was peripheral blood, obtained 28 days after the second AZD1222 dose. The receptors derive from an adult who received the AZD1222 COVID-19 vaccine.

This chain connects TRBV3-1 (or the pseudogene TRBV3-2) to TRBJ2-5; the D gene is possibly TRBD2 (5 bases). V was cut by 2 bases and J by 1 base, with 11 bases left in between. Per the germline V gene, CDR1 is LGHDT and CDR2 is YNNKEL (reference sequence). This CDR3 comprises 15 residues. In DNA, the CDR3 is TGTGCCAGCAGCCAAAGGCCTAGCTTCCAAGAGACCCAGTACTTC. It is translated as CASSQRPSFQETQYF.

This chain links TRBV10-3 with TRBJ2-1, with D maybe TRBD2 (6 bases). Germline loops: CDR1 ENHRY, CDR2 SYGVKD. The ends were cut back, 1 base at V and 9 bases at J, with 10 bases in the middle. This CDR3 has 13 amino acids. This chain's CDR3 is CAISEFRDFEQFF. The CDR3 DNA follows: TGTGCCATCAGTGAGTTTAGGGACTTTGAGCAGTTCTTC.

This chain connects TRBV7-2 to TRBJ1-5; the D gene is possibly TRBD1 (5 bases). Germline values: CDR1 SGHTA, CDR2 FQGNSA. V lost 3 bases, J lost 4 bases, and 10 bases lay in between. The CDR3 has 14 amino acids. The CDR3 region is CASSFVGRNQPQHF. CDR3 DNA: TGTGCCAGCAGCTTTGTGGGGCGAAATCAGCCCCAGCATTTT.

The rearrangement links TRBV3-1 (or the pseudogene TRBV3-2) to TRBJ1-1; D perhaps matches TRBD1 (6 bases). Germline CDR1 reads LGHDT; CDR2 reads YNNKEL (reference sequence). Trimming cost V 6 bases and J 4 bases, with 15 bases left between them. The CDR3 is 14 residues long. In DNA form, the CDR3 reads TGTGCCAGCAGTCGGCAGGGGTTAGGCACTGAAGCTTTCTTT. Protein: CASSRQGLGTEAFF.

This clone was seen a few times. V gene TRBV30 combines with J gene TRBJ1-2; weak D call: TRBD1 (5 bases). V was clipped by 3 bases and J by 6 bases, with 14 bases between them. The CDR3 has 13 amino acids. Germline values: CDR1 GTSNPN, CDR2 SVGIG (reference sequence). The CDR3 DNA is TGTGCCTGGAGCTTCCAGGGAACGGATGGCTACACCTTC. Encoded protein: CAWSFQGTDGYTF. Based on the CDR3 plus reference TRBV30 and TRBJ1-2, the full variable domain is SQTIHQWPATLVQPVGSPLSLECTVEGTSNPNLYWYRQAAGRGLQLLFYSVGIGQISSEVPQNLSASRPQDRQFILSSKKLLLSDSGFYLCAWSFQGTDGYTFGSGTRLTVV.

The chain couples TRBV18 to TRBJ2-3; D perhaps matches TRBD2 (7 bases). The V gene's germline CDR1 is KGHSH and CDR2 LQKENI. The CDR3 is made up of 20 amino acids. V dropped 5 bases and J dropped 5 bases, with 32 bases sitting between them. In nucleotides, the CDR3 is TGTGCCAGCTCATTGGGCGGGCCTGGCGGGAGAAGGGGGAATCAAGATACGCAGTATTTT. Its protein is CASSLGGPGGRRGNQDTQYF.

The V and J genes are TRBV5-3 and TRBJ2-1, with D tentatively TRBD2 (5 bases). TRBV5-3 is classed as an ORF, of uncertain function. The CDR3 is 12 residues long. Trimming took 1 base from V and 7 from J, leaving 6 bases between them. CDR3 sequence reads: CARSLSGNEQFF. In DNA form, the CDR3 reads TGTGCCAGAAGCTTGTCGGGGAATGAGCAGTTCTTC.

The rearrangement uses TRBV5-4 and TRBJ2-1; the match to TRBD2 covers 9 bases. CDR1 and CDR2 from the germline V gene are SGHNT and YYREEE (reference sequence). After removal of 4 bases from V and 5 bases from J, the junction contained 7 bases not matched to a gene. The CDR3 length is 15 residues. The CDR3 DNA sequence: TGTGCCAGCAGCGGAGCGGGGGGACGCAACAATGAGCAGTTCTTC. Amino acid sequence: CASSGAGGRNNEQFF.

In its sample, this clone was seen a few times. The rearrangement links TRBV6-2 or TRBV6-3 to TRBJ2-6, with D uncertain. CDR1 and CDR2 (germline): MNHEY, SVGEGT. V lost 5 bases and J 0 bases, leaving 11 bases between the germline ends. This CDR3 has 16 residues. CDR3 residues: CASSLSAPSGANVLTF. In DNA, the CDR3 is TGTGCCAGCAGTCTCTCAGCGCCCTCTGGGGCCAACGTCCTGACTTTC.

This clone was counted a few times. J is TRBJ2-3 and V is TRBV4-1, with no clear D. CDR1 and CDR2 (germline): MGHRA, YSYEKL. This CDR3 has 18 residues. Trimming stripped 0 bases from V and 2 bases from J, with 18 bases between. The CDR3 region is CASSQESIRGWDTDTQYF. The CDR3, as DNA: TGCGCCAGCAGCCAAGAGTCGATCAGAGGATGGGACACAGATACGCAGTATTTT.

This clone was observed a few times. The genes are TRBV6-5 and TRBJ2-7; no reliable D call. This CDR3 spans 14 amino acids. Germline-derived CDR1 and CDR2 are MNHEY and SVGAGI. V lost 7 bases and J 2 bases, leaving 15 bases between the germline ends. This CDR3 is CASKYGRVAYEQYF. For the CDR3, the DNA is TGTGCCAGCAAATATGGGCGAGTTGCCTACGAGCAGTACTTC.

This clone has a handful of counts. This chain uses TRBV10-1 with TRBJ1-1; D remains unclear. V was trimmed by 6 bases and J by 0 bases, leaving 8 bases between them. CDR1 is WNHNN, CDR2 SYGVQD, per germline (reference sequence). The CDR3 has 13 amino acids. The CDR3 spells CASSGDVNTEAFF. CDR3 DNA sequence: TGCGCCAGCAGCGGGGATGTGAACACTGAAGCTTTCTTT.

J is TRBJ1-1 and V is TRBV7-9; D remains unclear. The V gene's germline CDR1 is SEHNR and CDR2 FQNEAQ (reference sequence). V was cut by 1 base and J by 1 base, with 7 bases left in between. The CDR3 length is 14 residues. The CDR3 nucleotides read TGTGCCAGCAGCTTAGTACGGCGGAACACTGAAGCTTTCTTT. It codes for CASSLVRRNTEAFF.

The sample holds one count of this clone. The chain carries TRBV6-5 and TRBJ2-3; D is perhaps TRBD1 or TRBD2 (6 bases each). Trimming left V 11 bases short and J 4 bases short, with 16 bases between. Germline CDR1 is MNHEY and CDR2 is SVGAGI. The CDR3 is made up of 13 amino acids. In nucleotides, the CDR3 is TGTGCCGCCGAGTTCGGGGGCGCAGATACGCAGTATTTT. As protein: CAAEFGGADTQYF.

The DNA of the CDR3 is TGTGCCAGCAGCTCCCCACAGGGCAGTAACTATGGCTACACCTTC. It encodes CASSSPQGSNYGYTF. The V and J genes are TRBV7-9 and TRBJ1-2; a weak D match, TRBD1 (6 bases). Germline CDR1 and CDR2: SEHNR and FQNEAQ (reference sequence). The CDR3 covers 15 residues. The V and J ends lost 4 bases and 1 base respectively, with 13 bases between them.

The CDR3 sequence: CASSEIWNSRFIEQFF. The CDR3 region has the DNA TGTGCCAGCAGTGAAATTTGGAACTCGCGGTTTATTGAGCAGTTCTTC. V gene TRBV6-1 combines with J gene TRBJ2-1; D ambiguous. The V end lost 2 bases, the J end lost 9 bases, and 20 bases lay between the germline ends. CDR3 size: 16 residues. Germline assignment: CDR1 MNHNS and CDR2 SASEGT.

The chain couples TRBV10-2 to TRBJ2-3; D not certain. Per the germline V gene, CDR1 is WSHSY and CDR2 is SAAADI. The length of the CDR3 is 15 residues. Trimming took 3 bases from V and 5 from J, leaving 15 bases between them. The CDR3 coding sequence is TGCGCCAGCAGTGAAACGTTTGCGAATGGAGATACGCAGTATTTT. Residues: CASSETFANGDTQYF.

This chain joins TRBV6-6 and TRBJ1-1; no firm D call. The CDR3 extends over 11 amino acids. Germline-derived CDR1 and CDR2 are MNHNY and SVGAGI (reference sequence). V was trimmed by 2 bases and J by 5 bases, leaving 3 bases between them. The CDR3 coding sequence is TGTGCCAGCAGTTACGGGACTGAAGCTTTCTTT. Translation: CASSYGTEAFF.

The gene calls are TRBV27 and TRBJ2-7; D is unresolved. Trimming took off 2 bases at V and 1 base at J, with 3 bases between the two ends. CDR1 is MNHEY, CDR2 SMNVEV, per germline (reference sequence). This CDR3 has 12 amino acids. The CDR3 sequence is CASSLVSYEQYF. In nucleotides, the CDR3 is TGTGCCAGCAGTTTAGTTTCCTACGAGCAGTACTTC.

Here the CDR3 reads CASSYSSSGEKLFF. The CDR3 bases are TGTGCCAGCAGTTACTCGAGTTCGGGAGAAAAACTGTTTTTT. The chain joins TRBV6-5 to TRBJ1-4; D unclear. V lost 0 bases, J lost 8 bases, and 10 bases lay in between. The length of the CDR3 is 14 residues. Germline values: CDR1 MNHEY, CDR2 SVGAGI.

In its sample, this clone was seen once. The chain recombines TRBV10-3 with TRBJ1-1; 7 bases are shared with TRBD1. After removal of 8 bases from V and 4 bases from J, the junction contained 7 bases not matched to a gene. This CDR3 spans 13 amino acids. Germline V gives CDR1 ENHRY, CDR2 SYGVKD. DNA for the CDR3: TGTGCCATCCGCGGACAGGAGACCACTGAAGCTTTCTTT. Translating it yields CAIRGQETTEAFF.

This clone was observed a single time. The CDR3 DNA sequence: TGTGCCAGCCGACAGGATACGACTGAAGCTTTCTTT. It is translated as CASRQDTTEAFF. The V and J genes are TRBV2 and TRBJ1-1; possibly TRBD1 for D (6 bases). The ends were cut back, 8 bases at V and 5 bases at J, with 12 bases in the middle. The CDR3 loop spans 12 amino acids. Germline V gives CDR1 SNHLY, CDR2 FYNNEI.

Here the CDR3 DNA reads TGTGCCAGTAGTACAAGGGTTGCGGGAGGGCAAGGCGACGAGCAGTACTTC. Its translation: CASSTRVAGGQGDEQYF. The chain has TRBV19 and TRBJ2-7; TRBD2 matches at 9 bases. With 4 bases clipped from V and 5 bases from J, the junction kept 15 bases outside the gene matches. Germline-derived CDR1 and CDR2 are LNHDA and SQIVND (reference sequence). The CDR3 has 17 residues.

The chain has TRBV5-4 and TRBJ1-2; D is uncertain. V shed 0 bases and J shed 1 base, with 16 bases lying between them. The CDR3 runs to 17 residues. Germline CDR1 is SGHNT and CDR2 is YYREEE (reference sequence). The CDR3 region has the DNA TGTGCCAGCAGCTTGGCCCGGGGAGGAAGTGATAACTATGGCTACACCTTC. Protein: CASSLARGGSDNYGYTF.